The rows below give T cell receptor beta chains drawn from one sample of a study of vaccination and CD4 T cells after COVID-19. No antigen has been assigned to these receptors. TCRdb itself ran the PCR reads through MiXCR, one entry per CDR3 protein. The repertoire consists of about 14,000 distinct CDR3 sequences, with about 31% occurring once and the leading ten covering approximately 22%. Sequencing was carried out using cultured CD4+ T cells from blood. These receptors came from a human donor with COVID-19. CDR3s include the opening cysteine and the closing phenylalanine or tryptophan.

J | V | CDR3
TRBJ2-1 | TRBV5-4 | CASRPERGYNEQFF
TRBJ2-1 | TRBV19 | CASSQGQGAWNEQFF
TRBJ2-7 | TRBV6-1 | CASTGGGINEQYF
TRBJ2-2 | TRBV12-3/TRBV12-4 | CASSLGLGTGELFF
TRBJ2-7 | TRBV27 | CASSLRPVGHEQYF
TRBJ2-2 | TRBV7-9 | CASSSGTSHTGELFF
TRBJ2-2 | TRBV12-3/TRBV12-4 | CASSLGGGRNTGELFF
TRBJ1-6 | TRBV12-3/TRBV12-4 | CASSYRAIVTLHF
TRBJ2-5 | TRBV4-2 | CASSQEGAGGIETQYF
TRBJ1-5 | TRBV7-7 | CASSLGVNQPQHF
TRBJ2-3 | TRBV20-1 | CSAAYSGATSTDTQYF
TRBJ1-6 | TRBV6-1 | CASTARVGSLHF
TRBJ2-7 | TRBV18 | CASSPWDSSEQYF
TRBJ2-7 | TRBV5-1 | CASSLRTGTSAEQYF
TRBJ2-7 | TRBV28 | CASRGSLTGPYEQYF
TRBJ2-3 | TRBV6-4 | CASRLQGTDTQYF
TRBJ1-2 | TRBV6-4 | CASSDPVGGYTF
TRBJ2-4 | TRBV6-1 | CASTASENIQYF
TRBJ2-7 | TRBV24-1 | CATSLDRNYEQYF
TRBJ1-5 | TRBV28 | CATRGGGTGQPQHF
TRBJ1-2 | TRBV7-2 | CASSPDRHNYGYTF
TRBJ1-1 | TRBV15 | CATSREGWSEAFF
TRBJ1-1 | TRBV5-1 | CASSFGQGSGTEAFF
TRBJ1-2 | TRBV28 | CASSSEGSANYGYTF
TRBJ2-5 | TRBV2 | CASSSGETQYF
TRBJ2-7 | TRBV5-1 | CASSYQQSYEQYF
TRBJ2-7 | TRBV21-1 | CASSNAGDGYEQYF
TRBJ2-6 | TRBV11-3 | CASSLGGSGGANVLTF
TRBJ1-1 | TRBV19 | CASSSSGPEAFF
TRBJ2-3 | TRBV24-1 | CATSDPGGQTDTQYF
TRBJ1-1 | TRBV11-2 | CASSDQRQANTEAFF
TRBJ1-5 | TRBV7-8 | CASSLQGQGNQPQHF
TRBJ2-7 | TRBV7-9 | CASSLYYEQYF